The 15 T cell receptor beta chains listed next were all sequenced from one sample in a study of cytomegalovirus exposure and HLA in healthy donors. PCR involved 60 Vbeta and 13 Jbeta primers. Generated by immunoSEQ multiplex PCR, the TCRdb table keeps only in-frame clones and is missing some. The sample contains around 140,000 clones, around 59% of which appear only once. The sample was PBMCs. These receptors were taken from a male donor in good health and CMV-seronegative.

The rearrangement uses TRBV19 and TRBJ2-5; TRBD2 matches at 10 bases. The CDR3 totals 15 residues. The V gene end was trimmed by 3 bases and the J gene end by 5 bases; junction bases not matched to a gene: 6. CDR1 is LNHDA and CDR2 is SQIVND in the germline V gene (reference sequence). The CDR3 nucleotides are TGTGCCAGTAGTATGCGAGCGGGGGGGAGGGAGACCCAGTACTTC. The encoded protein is CASSMRAGGRETQYF.

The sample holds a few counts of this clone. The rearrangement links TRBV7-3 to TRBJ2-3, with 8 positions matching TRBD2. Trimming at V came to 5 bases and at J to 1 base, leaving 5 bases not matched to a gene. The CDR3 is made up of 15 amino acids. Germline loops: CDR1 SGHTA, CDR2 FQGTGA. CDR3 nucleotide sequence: TGTGCCAGCAGCCCGGGACTAGGGGGCACAGATACGCAGTATTTT. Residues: CASSPGLGGTDTQYF.

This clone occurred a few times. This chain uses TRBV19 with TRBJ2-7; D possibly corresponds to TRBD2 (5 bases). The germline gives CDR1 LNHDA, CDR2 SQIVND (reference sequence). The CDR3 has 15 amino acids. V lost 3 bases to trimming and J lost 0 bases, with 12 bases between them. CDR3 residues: CASSMYGMSSYEQYF. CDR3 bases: TGTGCCAGTAGTATGTACGGGATGAGCTCCTACGAGCAGTACTTC.

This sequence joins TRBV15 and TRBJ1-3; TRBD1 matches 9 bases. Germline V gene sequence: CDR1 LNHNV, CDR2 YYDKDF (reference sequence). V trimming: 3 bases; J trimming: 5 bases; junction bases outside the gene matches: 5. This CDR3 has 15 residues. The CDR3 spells CATSRGGQGRNTIYF. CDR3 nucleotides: TGTGCCACCAGCAGGGGGGGACAGGGCAGAAACACCATATATTTT. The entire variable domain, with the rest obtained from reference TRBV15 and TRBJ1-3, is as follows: DAMVIQNPRYQVTQFGKPVTLSCSQTLNHNVMYWYQQKSSQAPKLLFHYYDKDFNNEADTPDNFQSRRPNTSFCFLDIRSPGLGDTAMYLCATSRGGQGRNTIYFGEGSWLTVV.

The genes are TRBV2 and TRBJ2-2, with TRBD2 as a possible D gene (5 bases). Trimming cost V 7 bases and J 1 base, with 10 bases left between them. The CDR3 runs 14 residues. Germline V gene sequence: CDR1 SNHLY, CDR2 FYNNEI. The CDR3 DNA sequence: TGTGCCAGCAACTTGGACTGGAACACCGGGGAGCTGTTTTTT. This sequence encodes CASNLDWNTGELFF.

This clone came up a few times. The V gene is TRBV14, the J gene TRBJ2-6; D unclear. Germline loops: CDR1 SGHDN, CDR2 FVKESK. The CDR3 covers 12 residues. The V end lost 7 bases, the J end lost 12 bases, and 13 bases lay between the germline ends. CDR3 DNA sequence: TGTGCCAGCACTCCGGAGTTTCGCGTCCTGACTTTC. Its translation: CASTPEFRVLTF.

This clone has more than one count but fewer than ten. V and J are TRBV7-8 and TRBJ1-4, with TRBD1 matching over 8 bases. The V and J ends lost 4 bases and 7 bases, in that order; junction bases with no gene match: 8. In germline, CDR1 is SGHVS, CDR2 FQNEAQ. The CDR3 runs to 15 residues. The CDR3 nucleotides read TGTGCCAGCAGCTCGATCCCACAGGGGGGTGAAAAACTGTTTTTT. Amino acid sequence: CASSSIPQGGEKLFF. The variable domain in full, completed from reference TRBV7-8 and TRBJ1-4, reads GAGVSQSPRYKVAKRGQDVALRCDPISGHVSLFWYQQALGQGPEFLTYFQNEAQLDKSGLPSDRFFAERPEGSVSTLKIQRTQQEDSAVYLCASSSIPQGGEKLFFGSGTQLSVL.

The CDR3 coding sequence is TGTGCCAGCAGCCCTAGAGGGACAGGGGTTCGCTACACCTTC. It codes for CASSPRGTGVRYTF. The V call is TRBV28, the J call TRBJ1-2, with 10 bases matching TRBD1. J lost 9 bases, V lost 6 bases, and 10 bases had no gene match. The germline V gene has CDR1 MDHEN and CDR2 SYDVKM. The CDR3 is 14 residues long.

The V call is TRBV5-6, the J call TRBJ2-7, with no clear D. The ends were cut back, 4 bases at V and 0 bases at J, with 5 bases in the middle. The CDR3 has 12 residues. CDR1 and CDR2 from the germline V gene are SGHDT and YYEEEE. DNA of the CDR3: TGTGCCAGCAGCGTACTCTCCTACGAGCAGTACTTC. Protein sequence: CASSVLSYEQYF.

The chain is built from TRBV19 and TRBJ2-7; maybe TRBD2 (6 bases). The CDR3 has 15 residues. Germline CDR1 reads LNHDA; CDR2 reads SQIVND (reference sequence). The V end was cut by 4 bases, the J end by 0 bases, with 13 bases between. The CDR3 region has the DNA TGTGCCAGTAGTAACGGGAGATACTCCTCCTACGAGCAGTACTTC. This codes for CASSNGRYSSYEQYF.

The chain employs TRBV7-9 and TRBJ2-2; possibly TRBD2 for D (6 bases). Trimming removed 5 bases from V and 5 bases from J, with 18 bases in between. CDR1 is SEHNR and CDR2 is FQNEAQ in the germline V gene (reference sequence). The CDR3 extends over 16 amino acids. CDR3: CASSPPAEAGTGELFF. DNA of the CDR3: TGTGCCAGCAGCCCCCCAGCGGAGGCGGGGACCGGGGAGCTGTTTTTT.

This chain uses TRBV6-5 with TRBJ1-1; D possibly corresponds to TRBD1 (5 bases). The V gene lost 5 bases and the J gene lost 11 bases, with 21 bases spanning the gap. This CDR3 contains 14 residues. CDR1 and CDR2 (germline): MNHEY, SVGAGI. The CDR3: CASSALPGPRGAFF. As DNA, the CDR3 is TGTGCCAGCAGTGCTTTACCAGGGCCCCGCGGCGCTTTCTTT.

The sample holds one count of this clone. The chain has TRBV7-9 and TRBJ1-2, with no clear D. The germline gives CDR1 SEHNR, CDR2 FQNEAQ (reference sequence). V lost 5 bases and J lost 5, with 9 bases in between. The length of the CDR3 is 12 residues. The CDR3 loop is CASSRTEYGYTF. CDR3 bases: TGTGCCAGCAGCCGAACAGAGTATGGCTACACCTTC.

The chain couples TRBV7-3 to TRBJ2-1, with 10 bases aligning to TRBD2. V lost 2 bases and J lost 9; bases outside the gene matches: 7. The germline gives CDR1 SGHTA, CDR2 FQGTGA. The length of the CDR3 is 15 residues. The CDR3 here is CASSLAQASGGEQFF. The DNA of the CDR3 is TGTGCCAGCAGCTTAGCCCAGGCTAGCGGGGGTGAGCAGTTCTTC.

CDR3 sequence reads: CASSDGPGAGNTIYF. The DNA for the CDR3 is TGTGCCAGCAGTGATGGTCCGGGGGCTGGAAACACCATATATTTT. The chain is built from TRBV6-1 and TRBJ1-3; a possible D gene is TRBD1 (5 bases). This CDR3 is built from 15 residues. Trimming shortened V by 3 bases and J by 2 bases, and 11 bases separated the two germline ends. The germline V gene encodes CDR1 MNHNS and CDR2 SASEGT.